This T cell receptor (beta chain) was observed in a study of patients and donors after allogeneic stem cell transplantation. TCRdb called the RT-PCR reads again in MiXCR, with one record for every CDR3 protein. The profile covers under 200,000 distinct CDR3 sequences, with 30% appearing a single time and around 3% taken by the ten largest. This clonotype was seen repeatedly, ten times or more. The V gene lost 6 bases and the J gene lost 8 bases, with 5 bases spanning the gap. This CDR3 is 11 amino acids long. The chain carries TRBV12-3 or TRBV12-4 and TRBJ1-6; D is ambiguous. Sequencing used blood, either unsorted or a sorted T cell fraction (not recorded which). The sequence derives from a human donor who was either an allogeneic HSCT recipient or a stem cell or donor lymphocyte infusion donor (not recorded which). It is not recorded whose cells these are; they may come from a transplant donor. The CDR3 is CASSDDSPLHF. The CDR3 DNA sequence: TGTGCCAGCAGCGATGATTCACCCCTCCACTTT.